The 28 T cell receptor beta chains below were found in one sample sequenced in a study of shared clonotypes between healthy human individuals (dated by TCRdb to about 2020). The library was made by the immunoSEQ multiplex PCR assay. The source is immuneACCESS, and TCRdb retained only in-frame sequences with V and J called. Part of the clones is not carried over; for the studies checked, unresolved V genes explain less than half of this, and the remainder is unexplained. The sample table holds some 1,100,000 clones, of which roughly 74% were seen once. The biggest ten clones account for 0.52% of the sample. Sequences were obtained from memory CD4+ T cells from PBMCs. Interpreted using the paper, the cell subset or site label stands for: CD45RA-negative fraction. Receptors were obtained from a man aged 18 to 29 in good health. Some clones in this sample may be carry-over from other donors' samples.

A few counts support this clone. The chain employs TRBV5-1 and TRBJ2-5, with D perhaps matching TRBD2 (6 bases). Germline CDR1 is SGHRS and CDR2 is YFSETQ. V lost 0 bases, J lost 5 bases, and 17 bases lay in between. CDR3 length equals 16 residues. In DNA, the CDR3 is TGCGCCAGCAGCTTGGCGGGTCCGCAGGCGGGGGAGACCCAGTACTTC. It specifies CASSLAGPQAGETQYF.

The rearrangement joins TRBV19 to TRBJ1-4; D is unclear. V was shortened by 2 bases and J by 8 bases, with 3 bases between the two germline ends. The germline V gene has CDR1 LNHDA and CDR2 SQIVND (reference sequence). CDR3 length equals 11 residues. DNA for the CDR3: TGTGCCAGTAGTATAAGGGAAAAACTGTTTTTT. It translates to CASSIREKLFF. The whole variable domain, remainder taken from reference TRBV19 and TRBJ1-4, is DGGITQSPKYLFRKEGQNVTLSCEQNLNHDAMYWYRQDPGQGLRLIYYSQIVNDFQKGDIAEGYSVSREKKESFPLTVTSAQKNPTAFYLCASSIREKLFFGSGTQLSVL.

This clone was detected a few times. The chain employs TRBV28 and TRBJ2-7, with 9 positions matching TRBD1. This CDR3 has 15 residues. Germline CDR1 MDHEN, CDR2 SYDVKM. J gave up 5 bases and V 2 bases, and 7 bases lay outside the gene matches. The CDR3 here is CASSLTGQGRHEQYF. The CDR3 region has the DNA TGTGCCAGCAGTTTAACCGGACAGGGGAGGCACGAGCAGTACTTC.

The sample holds one count of this clone. This chain uses TRBV6-5 with TRBJ2-1; no clear D gene. Trimming pared 7 bases from V and 7 bases from J, leaving 8 bases between. Germline V CDR1 and CDR2: MNHEY, SVGAGI. The CDR3 totals 11 residues. CDR3 protein: CASNRQNEQFF. The CDR3 DNA is TGTGCCAGCAACCGGCAGAATGAGCAGTTCTTC.

The chain carries TRBV18 and TRBJ2-7, with D maybe TRBD1 (6 bases). V lost 3 bases and J 5 bases, leaving 20 bases between the germline ends. Germline assignment: CDR1 KGHSH and CDR2 LQKENI. The CDR3 loop spans 16 amino acids. The CDR3 region has the DNA TGTGCCAGCTCACCCCTTCCCCCGGGACAAAGGGACGAGCAGTACTTC. Its protein product is CASSPLPPGQRDEQYF.

The rearrangement joins TRBV28 to TRBJ2-7; 9 nucleotides agree with TRBD1. There are 14 residues in the CDR3. Germline V gene data show CDR1 as MDHEN and CDR2 as SYDVKM. The ends lost 5 bases at V and 2 bases at J; junction bases unmatched: 4. The CDR3 spells CASSRGTGTYEQYF. The CDR3 coding sequence is TGTGCCAGCAGTCGAGGGACAGGGACCTACGAGCAGTACTTC.

The J gene is TRBJ2-3, the V gene TRBV2; tentatively, D is TRBD2 (6 bases). Trimming took 7 bases from V and 0 from J, leaving 20 bases between them. Looked up from germline, CDR1 is SNHLY and CDR2 is FYNNEI. The CDR3 consists of 17 residues. In nucleotides, the CDR3 is TGTGCCAGCAAGAGTTCTCGGACTACCACTAGCACAGATACGCAGTATTTT. Translating gives CASKSSRTTTSTDTQYF.

Comment on this clone: In the same sample, other DNA sequences code for this CDR3. The V gene is TRBV18, the J gene TRBJ2-7; 9 bases are a match to TRBD1. Germline values: CDR1 KGHSH, CDR2 LQKENI. This CDR3 region has 13 residues. The V and J ends lost 3 bases and 5 bases, in that order; junction bases with no gene match: 2. The CDR3 is CASSPGQGDEQYF. The CDR3 nucleotides read TGTGCCAGCTCACCGGGACAGGGAGACGAGCAGTACTTC. Full variable domain (rest looked up from reference TRBV18 and TRBJ2-7): NAGVMQNPRHLVRRRGQEARLRCSPMKGHSHVYWYRQLPEEGLKFMVYLQKENIIDESGMPKERFSAEFPKEGPSILRIQQVVRGDSAAYFCASSPGQGDEQYFGPGTRLTVT.

About this clone itself: Other DNA sequences in the sample encode the same CDR3. This rearrangement joins TRBV28 to TRBJ2-1, with D possibly called TRBD1 or TRBD2 (6 bases each). Germline assignment: CDR1 MDHEN and CDR2 SYDVKM. CDR3 length: 15 amino acids. Deletions cut 3 bases from V and 0 bases from J, with 9 bases between. Here the CDR3 reads CASSFGGGSYNEQFF. The DNA of the CDR3 is TGTGCCAGCAGTTTCGGAGGGGGCTCCTACAATGAGCAGTTCTTC. Drawing the rest from reference TRBV28 and TRBJ2-1, the complete variable domain is DVKVTQSSRYLVKRTGEKVFLECVQDMDHENMFWYRQDPGLGLRLIYFSYDVKMKEKGDIPEGYSVSREKKERFSLILESASTNQTSMYLCASSFGGGSYNEQFFGPGTRLTVL.

This rearrangement joins TRBV5-4 to TRBJ2-7; no clear D. Germline-derived CDR1 and CDR2 are SGHNT and YYREEE (reference sequence). The CDR3 has 13 residues. V was cut by 2 bases and J by 0 bases, with 6 bases left in between. The CDR3 loop reads CASSFPSSYEQYF. The DNA for the CDR3 is TGTGCCAGCAGCTTCCCATCCTCCTACGAGCAGTACTTC.

The chain couples TRBV9 to TRBJ1-1, with 10 bases that match TRBD1. V shed 2 bases and J 4 bases; nucleotides not matched to a gene: 5. There are 15 residues in the CDR3. Germline-derived CDR1 and CDR2 are SGDLS and YYNGEE. The CDR3 bases are TGTGCCAGCAGCGTGGAGACAGGGGGCGTCACTGAAGCTTTCTTT. Amino acid sequence: CASSVETGGVTEAFF.

Concerning this clone: The same CDR3 arises from other DNA sequences in this sample as well. V gene TRBV5-4 combines with J gene TRBJ2-1; 11 bases line up with TRBD2. Germline lookup yields CDR1 SGHNT and CDR2 YYREEE (reference sequence). This CDR3 is 15 amino acids long. Trimming cost V 4 bases and J 4 bases; bases outside gene matches: 4. CDR3 loop: CASSVAGGPYNEQFF. The CDR3 DNA follows: TGTGCCAGCAGCGTAGCGGGAGGGCCGTACAATGAGCAGTTCTTC. The variable domain in full, with the rest retrieved from reference TRBV5-4 and TRBJ2-1, is ETGVTQSPTHLIKTRGQQVTLRCSSQSGHNTVSWYQQALGQGPQFIFQYYREEENGRGNFPPRFSGLQFPNYSSELNVNALELDDSALYLCASSVAGGPYNEQFFGPGTRLTVL.

The V call is TRBV4-3, the J call TRBJ2-3; no reliable D call. From germline, CDR1 is LGHNA and CDR2 YSLEER. The CDR3 sequence is 15 residues long. The V end was cut by 4 bases, the J end by 4 bases, with 15 bases between. CDR3 nucleotide sequence: TGCGCCAGCAGCCCCGACCGAGCCAGCCCAGATACGCAGTATTTT. It codes for CASSPDRASPDTQYF.

The rearrangement uses TRBV7-2 and TRBJ1-1; D not resolved. The V gene lost 5 bases and the J gene lost 3 bases, with 10 bases spanning the gap. The CDR3 covers 13 residues. CDR1 SGHTA and CDR2 FQGNSA come from the germline V gene. The DNA for the CDR3 is TGTGCCAGCAGCCAGGAATCCTACACTGAAGCTTTCTTT. Protein sequence: CASSQESYTEAFF.

The genes are TRBV15 and TRBJ2-1; perhaps TRBD2 as D (6 bases). This CDR3 is 15 amino acids long. V lost 0 bases to trimming and J lost 3 bases, with 9 bases between them. Germline CDR1 is LNHNV and CDR2 is YYDKDF (reference sequence). In DNA, the CDR3 is TGTGCCACCAGCAGAGAAGCGGGTTTCTACAATGAGCAGTTCTTC. The encoded protein is CATSREAGFYNEQFF.

This clone showed up just a few times. The chain has TRBV28 and TRBJ1-2; D gene unclear. This CDR3 has 13 amino acids. Germline V gene sequence: CDR1 MDHEN, CDR2 SYDVKM. V was trimmed by 8 bases and J by 6 bases, leaving 16 bases between them. The CDR3 nucleotides are TGTGCCAGCCGGTGGACGGTGGGGAATGGCTACACCTTC. Its translation is CASRWTVGNGYTF.

The chain combines TRBV6-6 with TRBJ1-1, with D tentatively TRBD1 (5 bases). This CDR3 region has 13 residues. V gave up 5 bases and J gave up 3 bases, with 10 bases separating them. Per germline, CDR1 MNHNY and CDR2 SVGAGI (reference sequence). CDR3 in amino acids: CASSGEGHTEAFF. Written as DNA, the CDR3 is TGTGCCAGCAGTGGGGAGGGACACACTGAAGCTTTCTTT.

The chain is built from TRBV4-1 and TRBJ2-1; 10 bases match TRBD2. V was pared by 2 bases and J by 9 bases, with 4 bases of the junction left unmatched. Germline-derived CDR1 and CDR2 are MGHRA and YSYEKL. This CDR3 comprises 14 residues. The CDR3 protein is CASSQQGTSAEQFF. Here the CDR3 DNA reads TGCGCCAGCAGCCAACAGGGGACTAGCGCTGAGCAGTTCTTC.

J is TRBJ1-1 and V is TRBV6-5, with 9 bases matching TRBD1. The CDR3 sequence is 15 residues long. Per germline, CDR1 MNHEY and CDR2 SVGAGI. Trimming took 6 bases from V and 4 from J; bases not matched to a gene: 9. CDR3 sequence: CASRGSGQGSTEAFF. For the CDR3, the DNA is TGTGCCAGCAGAGGCTCGGGACAGGGATCCACTGAAGCTTTCTTT.

The chain uses TRBV10-1 and TRBJ1-2, with 9 positions matching TRBD1. The CDR3 covers 15 residues. The trim removed 4 bases at V and 4 bases at J, leaving 7 bases unmatched. Germline V lookup: CDR1 WNHNN, CDR2 SYGVQD (reference sequence). The CDR3 region has the DNA TGCGCCAGCAGTGCCCCCGGGACAGGGCTCTATGGCTACACCTTC. This gives the protein CASSAPGTGLYGYTF.

The J gene is TRBJ2-2, the V gene TRBV27; the D is unclear. The germline CDR1 and CDR2 sequences are MNHEY and SMNVEV (reference sequence). The V gene lost 2 bases and the J gene lost 7 bases, with 8 bases spanning the gap. The CDR3 spans 13 residues. The CDR3 reads CASSLMVFGELFF. As DNA, the CDR3 is TGTGCCAGCAGTTTAATGGTTTTCGGGGAGCTGTTTTTT.

V usage is TRBV4-1 and J usage is TRBJ1-3; no clear D gene. CDR3 length: 15 residues. The ends were cut back, 1 base at V and 3 bases at J, with 10 bases in the middle. The germline V gene encodes CDR1 MGHRA and CDR2 YSYEKL. The DNA for the CDR3 is TGCGCCAGCAGCCAAGGGTCTAACGGTGGAAACACCATATATTTT. It encodes CASSQGSNGGNTIYF.

This clone was seen a few times. This chain connects TRBV5-6 to TRBJ1-2, with no clear D. Per the germline V gene, CDR1 is SGHDT and CDR2 is YYEEEE. V shed 1 base and J shed 3 bases, with 13 bases lying between them. This CDR3 is 15 amino acids long. For the CDR3, the DNA is TGTGCCAGCAGCTTGCTCTGGGAGGGTGACTATGGCTACACCTTC. Translation gives CASSLLWEGDYGYTF.

The chain joins TRBV29-1 to TRBJ2-6, with D possibly matching TRBD1 (6 bases). Germline V gene lookup returns CDR1 SQVTM and CDR2 ANQGSEA. Trimming took off 2 bases at V and 2 bases at J, with 7 bases between the two ends. The CDR3 spans 14 residues. The CDR3 sequence: CSVESGAGANVLTF. The CDR3, as DNA: TGCAGCGTTGAATCAGGGGCTGGGGCCAACGTCCTGACTTTC.

This clone was observed a few times. Other DNA variants within this sample encode the same CDR3. The chain links TRBV30 to TRBJ1-5; D unresolved. The CDR3 spans 14 residues. The germline V gene has CDR1 GTSNPN and CDR2 SVGIG (reference sequence). The ends were cut back, 2 bases at V and 0 bases at J, with 8 bases in the middle. This CDR3 reads CAWSPGNSNQPQHF. CDR3 DNA: TGTGCCTGGAGTCCGGGTAATAGCAATCAGCCCCAGCATTTT.

The chain employs TRBV11-2 and TRBJ2-2; D is undetermined. From germline, CDR1 is SGHAT and CDR2 FQNNGV. This CDR3 is built from 13 residues. The V gene lost 5 bases and the J gene lost 3 bases, with 7 bases spanning the gap. The CDR3 protein is CASSPDDTGELFF. The DNA of the CDR3 is TGTGCCAGCAGCCCAGACGACACCGGGGAGCTGTTTTTT.

The chain recombines TRBV7-9 with TRBJ2-5; tentative D call: TRBD2 (5 bases). The CDR3 length is 15 residues. The germline V gene has CDR1 SEHNR and CDR2 FQNEAQ (reference sequence). Trimming removed 4 bases from V and 3 bases from J, with 15 bases in between. As DNA, the CDR3 is TGTGCCAGCAGCTCCTACAGACGGGAAAAAGAGACCCAGTACTTC. Protein product: CASSSYRREKETQYF.

This clone appeared a single time. The genes are TRBV4-1 and TRBJ2-7; 7 bases are shared with TRBD1. V shed 4 bases and J 3 bases; nucleotides not matched to a gene: 9. Germline V gene data show CDR1 as MGHRA and CDR2 as YSYEKL. The CDR3 length is 15 residues. The CDR3 loop is CASSPSGTDDYEQYF. CDR3 in DNA: TGCGCCAGCAGCCCGTCCGGGACAGATGACTACGAGCAGTACTTC.